These 32 T cell receptor beta chains were sequenced from one sample in a study of T cell changes during pregnancy in multiple sclerosis. Clones were read by immunoSEQ multiplex PCR, and TCRdb kept only the in-frame ones, dropping some. This table holds approximately 97,000 clones, about nine tenths found once. The sequenced sample was peripheral blood, obtained in the second trimester of pregnancy. The origin of the receptors is a female donor in good health, enrolled as a control in a pregnancy study.

The chain combines TRBV4-3 with TRBJ2-1; 8 bases are shared with TRBD2. Germline loops: CDR1 LGHNA, CDR2 YSLEER. The J segment lost 6 bases and the V segment lost 0 bases, leaving 7 bases of the junction unmatched. The CDR3 sequence is 16 residues long. In DNA form, the CDR3 reads TGCGCCAGCAGCCAAGATGGGACTAGTGTCAGCAATGAGCAGTTCTTC. Protein product: CASSQDGTSVSNEQFF.

CDR3 loop: CASRGSTGELFF. DNA of the CDR3: TGTGCCTCCCGGGGGAGCACCGGGGAGCTGTTTTTT. The chain recombines TRBV15 with TRBJ2-2; D is perhaps TRBD2 (6 bases). CDR1 LNHNV and CDR2 YYDKDF come from the germline V gene (reference sequence). The CDR3 has 12 residues. V lost 11 bases and J lost 4, with 11 bases in between.

This rearrangement joins TRBV29-1 to TRBJ1-1; D possibly corresponds to TRBD1 (5 bases). CDR3 size: 13 residues. CDR1 is SQVTM and CDR2 is ANQGSEA in the germline V gene. Between the trimmed V and J ends, which lost 4 bases and 8 bases, there was a span of 17 bases. The CDR3 DNA sequence: TGCAGCGTTGTTCTGGGGCGGCTTCTAGAAGCTTTCTTT. Translation gives CSVVLGRLLEAFF.

This chain joins TRBV2 and TRBJ2-1; 10 bases agree with TRBD2. Germline values: CDR1 SNHLY, CDR2 FYNNEI. The CDR3 consists of 15 residues. Trimming removed 11 bases from V and 12 bases from J; junction bases left unmatched: 19. The CDR3 is CALPSSGSPEGGQFF. The CDR3 DNA reads as TGTGCCCTACCCTCTAGCGGGAGCCCCGAAGGGGGGCAGTTCTTC.

The chain uses TRBV25-1 and TRBJ2-5, with TRBD1 matching over 10 bases. Germline-derived CDR1 and CDR2 are MGHDK and SYGVNS. CDR3 length equals 14 residues. J lost 5 bases, V lost 4 bases, and 4 bases had no gene match. The CDR3 loop is CASSGQGAMETQYF. CDR3 DNA: TGTGCCAGCAGTGGACAGGGGGCCATGGAGACCCAGTACTTC. Together with reference TRBV25-1 and TRBJ2-5, the CDR3 gives the full variable domain: EADIYQTPRYLVIGTGKKITLECSQTMGHDKMYWYQQDPGMELHLIHYSYGVNSTEKGDLSSESTVSRIRTEHFPLTLESARPSHTSQYLCASSGQGAMETQYFGPGTRLLVL.

The chain joins TRBV7-9 to TRBJ2-7; perhaps TRBD1 as D (6 bases). Deletions cut 6 bases from V and 6 bases from J, with 18 bases between. The CDR3 runs 14 residues. The germline CDR1 and CDR2 sequences are SEHNR and FQNEAQ (reference sequence). This CDR3 is CASSVQGLAGEQYF. The CDR3 DNA follows: TGTGCCAGCAGTGTACAGGGTTTGGCTGGCGAGCAGTACTTC.

The rearrangement joins TRBV7-9 to TRBJ1-4, with D possibly matching TRBD1 (6 bases). Germline V gene lookup returns CDR1 SEHNR and CDR2 FQNEAQ (reference sequence). V was shortened by 0 bases and J by 8 bases, with 16 bases between the two germline ends. This CDR3 has 16 residues. The CDR3 bases are TGTGCCAGCAGCTTAGCCCAGTCCGGGACACGAGAAAAACTGTTTTTT. Translated, it gives CASSLAQSGTREKLFF.

The rearrangement joins TRBV6-1 to TRBJ1-4; tentatively, D is TRBD1 (5 bases). Germline V gene lookup returns CDR1 MNHNS and CDR2 SASEGT. The V gene lost 6 bases and the J gene lost 6 bases, with 11 bases spanning the gap. This CDR3 is built from 13 residues. The DNA for the CDR3 is TGTGCCAGCAGGCAGGGAAGTTATGAAAAACTGTTTTTT. Protein sequence: CASRQGSYEKLFF.

The chain links TRBV12-5 to TRBJ1-4, with 11 bases aligning to TRBD1. V gave up 2 bases and J gave up 8 bases; unmatched junction bases: 4. The CDR3 extends over 15 amino acids. Germline V CDR1 and CDR2: LGHNT, FRNRAP. CDR3 bases: TGTGCTAGTGGTTTGTCCGGGACAGGGGGAGAAAAACTGTTTTTT. This encodes CASGLSGTGGEKLFF.

V is TRBV28 and J is TRBJ1-1; D gene ambiguous. The CDR3 has 12 amino acids. V was trimmed by 5 bases and J by 3 bases, leaving 7 bases between them. The germline gives CDR1 MDHEN, CDR2 SYDVKM. This CDR3 reads CASSPPDTEAFF. DNA for the CDR3: TGTGCCAGCAGTCCCCCAGACACTGAAGCTTTCTTT.

In DNA, the CDR3 is TGCAGCGTCCGGACAGCCGATACGCAGTATTTT. Translation: CSVRTADTQYF. The V call is TRBV29-1, the J call TRBJ2-3; the D gene is possibly TRBD1 (6 bases). The CDR3 is made up of 11 amino acids. V was cut by 6 bases and J by 6 bases, with 10 bases left in between. Germline CDR1 reads SQVTM; CDR2 reads ANQGSEA.

The genes are TRBV30 and TRBJ2-6; D gene ambiguous. Trimming pared 6 bases from V and 3 bases from J, leaving 9 bases between. The germline CDR1 and CDR2 sequences are GTSNPN and SVGIG (reference sequence). The CDR3 loop spans 13 amino acids. The chain's CDR3 is CACDLVGANVLTF. CDR3 DNA sequence: TGTGCCTGTGACTTGGTTGGGGCCAACGTCCTGACTTTC.

A single count supports this clone. V gene TRBV12-5 combines with J gene TRBJ1-1; unclear D gene. V dropped 4 bases and J dropped 3 bases, with 9 bases sitting between them. Germline V lookup: CDR1 LGHNT, CDR2 FRNRAP. The CDR3 runs to 13 residues. The CDR3 loop reads CASGSRQDTEAFF. Here the CDR3 DNA reads TGTGCTAGTGGTTCTCGGCAGGACACTGAAGCTTTCTTT.

This clone occurred once. The chain carries TRBV15 and TRBJ2-7; D is possibly TRBD1 (6 bases). The ends were cut back, 1 base at V and 2 bases at J, with 15 bases in the middle. Germline V gene lookup returns CDR1 LNHNV and CDR2 YYDKDF (reference sequence). The CDR3 totals 16 residues. CDR3 DNA sequence: TGTGCCACCAGCAGAGCAACAGGGTTGAAAACCTACGAGCAGTACTTC. Protein: CATSRATGLKTYEQYF. The whole variable domain, remainder taken from reference TRBV15 and TRBJ2-7, is DAMVIQNPRYQVTQFGKPVTLSCSQTLNHNVMYWYQQKSSQAPKLLFHYYDKDFNNEADTPDNFQSRRPNTSFCFLDIRSPGLGDTAMYLCATSRATGLKTYEQYFGPGTRLTVT.

The chain uses TRBV6-4 and TRBJ2-2; 7 bases are a match to TRBD1. V trimming: 4 bases; J trimming: 4 bases; junction bases outside the gene matches: 3. Germline CDR1 reads MRHNA; CDR2 reads SNTAGT. This CDR3 spans 14 amino acids. CDR3 region: CASSAGQLTGELFF. CDR3 DNA: TGTGCCAGCAGTGCGGGACAGCTCACCGGGGAGCTGTTTTTT.

The chain is built from TRBV5-6 and TRBJ2-3, with TRBD2 as a possible D gene (6 bases). The CDR3 sequence is 16 residues long. Germline loops: CDR1 SGHDT, CDR2 YYEEEE. V dropped 4 bases and J dropped 2 bases, with 17 bases sitting between them. In DNA form, the CDR3 reads TGTGCCAGCAGCCCGTCCCCGGGAGCCTCCACAGATACGCAGTATTTT. Protein: CASSPSPGASTDTQYF.

V usage is TRBV15 and J usage is TRBJ1-4; the D gene is possibly TRBD1 (5 bases). The CDR3 has 13 residues. The germline V gene encodes CDR1 LNHNV and CDR2 YYDKDF (reference sequence). V was shortened by 11 bases and J by 4 bases, with 14 bases between the two germline ends. CDR3 DNA: TGTGCCGCCCGCCGGGGGTTTAATGAAAAACTGTTTTTT. Protein sequence: CAARRGFNEKLFF.

J is TRBJ1-1 and V is TRBV2, with D uncertain. Germline assignment: CDR1 SNHLY and CDR2 FYNNEI. Trimming stripped 7 bases from V and 1 base from J, with 10 bases between. This CDR3 has 13 amino acids. Here the CDR3 DNA reads TGTGCCAGCACACCTACAGAGAACACTGAAGCTTTCTTT. It encodes CASTPTENTEAFF.

The rearrangement links TRBV6-6 to TRBJ1-2, with 9 bases lining up with TRBD1. Germline V gene data show CDR1 as MNHNY and CDR2 as SVGAGI (reference sequence). With 6 bases clipped from V and 3 bases from J, the junction kept 5 bases outside the gene matches. The CDR3 length is 14 residues. CDR3 DNA sequence: TGTGCCAGCAGCTGGACAGGGGAAGACTATGGCTACACCTTC. Protein: CASSWTGEDYGYTF.

The V and J genes are TRBV5-1 and TRBJ1-1; tentative D call: TRBD1 (6 bases). The ends were cut back, 2 bases at V and 3 bases at J, with 11 bases in the middle. CDR3 length: 14 amino acids. The germline V gene has CDR1 SGHRS and CDR2 YFSETQ. In nucleotides, the CDR3 is TGCGCCAGCAGCTTCGGGGGGCCGGACACTGAAGCTTTCTTT. It is translated as CASSFGGPDTEAFF.

V and J are TRBV5-1 and TRBJ2-3, with a possible D match to TRBD1 (6 bases). Trimming removed 0 bases at V and 2 bases at J, with 25 bases between. Germline CDR1 reads SGHRS; CDR2 reads YFSETQ. The CDR3 contains 20 residues. The CDR3 DNA follows: TGCGCCAGCAGCTTGGTAGGAACCCGCGCCAGGGGTGGCCCCACAGATACGCAGTATTTT. Its protein product is CASSLVGTRARGGPTDTQYF.

The chain couples TRBV30 to TRBJ1-2; 9 nucleotides align to TRBD1. Germline V lookup: CDR1 GTSNPN, CDR2 SVGIG (reference sequence). With 3 bases clipped from V and 7 bases from J, the junction kept 9 bases outside the gene matches. The CDR3 is 14 residues long. Written as DNA, the CDR3 is TGTGCCTGGAGAGCTCGGGACAGGGTAGGTGGCTACACCTTC. Its protein product is CAWRARDRVGGYTF.

The genes are TRBV19 and TRBJ2-5; D might be TRBD1 (6 bases). V lost 5 bases and J lost 5, with 18 bases in between. CDR1 is LNHDA, CDR2 SQIVND, per germline (reference sequence). This CDR3 has 15 amino acids. In DNA, the CDR3 is TGTGCCAGTAGTCTGGCAGGGGAGCCTAAGGAGACCCAGTACTTC. Translated, it gives CASSLAGEPKETQYF.

This clone has ten or more counts. The gene calls are TRBV19 and TRBJ1-1; no clear D. Trimming left V 10 bases short and J 3 bases short, with 15 bases between. The CDR3 totals 13 residues. Germline loops: CDR1 LNHDA, CDR2 SQIVND (reference sequence). This chain's CDR3 is CATTGRVDTEAFF. The CDR3 nucleotides are TGTGCCACGACGGGTCGCGTGGACACTGAAGCTTTCTTT.

This chain joins TRBV27 and TRBJ1-6; TRBD1 is a possible D gene (5 bases). Trimming stripped 5 bases from V and 7 bases from J, with 15 bases between. Germline CDR1 MNHEY, CDR2 SMNVEV (reference sequence). This CDR3 region has 15 residues. The CDR3 here is CASSPRGEVNSPLHF. Written as DNA, the CDR3 is TGTGCCAGCAGTCCCCGGGGGGAGGTAAATTCACCCCTCCACTTT.

This sequence joins TRBV5-1 and TRBJ2-6, with D unclear. CDR1 and CDR2 from the germline V gene are SGHRS and YFSETQ. Trimming cost V 2 bases and J 0 bases, with 6 bases left between them. The CDR3 sequence is 15 residues long. CDR3 DNA sequence: TGCGCCAGCAGCTTATCAGTCTCTGGGGCCAACGTCCTGACTTTC. Translation gives CASSLSVSGANVLTF.

The chain links TRBV5-6 to TRBJ2-7; TRBD1 aligns across 10 bases. The CDR3 runs 15 residues. CDR1 is SGHDT, CDR2 YYEEEE, per germline. Trimming cost V 5 bases and J 3 bases; bases outside gene matches: 8. Here the CDR3 DNA reads TGTGCCAGCAGTCCGGGGACAGGGGTTTTCTACGAGCAGTACTTC. This translates into CASSPGTGVFYEQYF.

The gene calls are TRBV28 and TRBJ2-1, with 9 bases aligning to TRBD2. From germline, CDR1 is MDHEN and CDR2 SYDVKM. V gave up 6 bases and J gave up 6 bases; unmatched junction bases: 6. CDR3 length: 14 amino acids. This chain's CDR3 is CASSGIAGVNEQFF. The DNA for the CDR3 is TGTGCCAGCAGCGGAATAGCGGGAGTCAATGAGCAGTTCTTC.

CDR3 in DNA: TGTGCCAGCAGCTTAGTAGCCGGGGCGGGAACCGGGGAGCTGTTTTTT. Its protein is CASSLVAGAGTGELFF. The V gene is TRBV7-2, the J gene TRBJ2-2, with D perhaps TRBD2 (6 bases). CDR1 is SGHTA, CDR2 FQGNSA, per germline. This CDR3 is 16 amino acids long. Trimming removed 1 base at V and 5 bases at J, with 14 bases between.

The chain employs TRBV28 and TRBJ1-2; D gene uncertain. Germline loops: CDR1 MDHEN, CDR2 SYDVKM. Trimming removed 10 bases from V and 6 bases from J, with 9 bases in between. The CDR3 loop spans 10 amino acids. The CDR3 bases are TGTGCCACCGGGGTACATGGCTACACCTTC. Translating gives CATGVHGYTF.

The chain uses TRBV5-1 and TRBJ2-3; D might be TRBD1 (6 bases). The CDR3 totals 14 residues. Germline loops: CDR1 SGHRS, CDR2 YFSETQ. Between the trimmed V and J ends, which lost 0 bases and 5 bases, there was a span of 10 bases. CDR3 region: CASSLGGRQDTQYF. DNA of the CDR3: TGCGCCAGCAGCTTGGGGGGGCGCCAAGATACGCAGTATTTT.

The table lists this clone with a count of one. The CDR3 region has the DNA TGTGCCAGCAGCCCAAGGGGACAGGGGGCCTACAATGAGCAGTTCTTC. Protein sequence: CASSPRGQGAYNEQFF. The genes are TRBV9 and TRBJ2-1; 11 positions agree with TRBD1. This CDR3 is 16 amino acids long. With V trimmed by 4 bases and J by 2 bases, 5 bases remained unmatched. Germline CDR1 is SGDLS and CDR2 is YYNGEE.